Following are 8 T cell receptor beta chains from one sample sequenced in a study of blood T cell repertoires in COVID-19. Clones were sequenced by immunoSEQ multiplex PCR, and TCRdb holds only the in-frame ones, with some missing. Altogether about 310,000 clones are present, 87% being singletons, with the ten largest covering about 2.3%. Sequenced input: peripheral blood. These TCRs come from a young man with active or convalescent COVID-19.

This rearrangement joins TRBV19 to TRBJ2-2; D perhaps matches TRBD1 (5 bases). Trimming took off 4 bases at V and 6 bases at J, with 21 bases between the two ends. The CDR3 is 17 amino acids. In germline, CDR1 is LNHDA, CDR2 SQIVND (reference sequence). The CDR3: CASSTDKLASGSGELFF. CDR3 in DNA: TGTGCCAGTAGTACGGACAAGTTAGCTTCTGGGTCCGGGGAGCTGTTTTTT.

This clone was seen a single time. The V gene is TRBV3-1 (or the pseudogene TRBV3-2), the J gene TRBJ2-7; 7 positions match TRBD1. J gave up 1 base and V 3 bases, and 9 bases lay outside the gene matches. There are 16 residues in the CDR3. Germline V lookup: CDR1 LGHDT, CDR2 YNNKEL (reference sequence). The CDR3 DNA reads TGTGCCAGCAGCCACCTCCCGACAGGGAGATCCTACGAGCAGTACTTC. It is translated as CASSHLPTGRSYEQYF.

The gene calls are TRBV6-2 or TRBV6-3 and TRBJ2-3, with 8 bases that match TRBD1. The trim removed 0 bases at V and 4 bases at J, leaving 6 bases unmatched. The CDR3 is made up of 16 amino acids. Germline lookup yields CDR1 MNHEY and CDR2 SVGEGT. As DNA, the CDR3 is TGTGCCAGCAGTTACTCGTCAGGGGGCTCCGCAGATACGCAGTATTTT. Residues: CASSYSSGGSADTQYF.

The table lists this clone with a count of one. The chain is built from TRBV7-2 and TRBJ2-1, with 7 bases identical to TRBD2. Germline V CDR1 and CDR2: SGHTA, FQGNSA. Losses at the gene ends were 1 base for V and 2 bases for J; bases not matched to a gene: 8. The CDR3 spans 17 residues. This CDR3 reads CASSLVGAGRPYNEQFF. CDR3 sequence (DNA): TGTGCCAGCAGCTTAGTGGGAGCGGGGAGACCCTACAATGAGCAGTTCTTC.

Written as DNA, the CDR3 is TGTGCTAGTGGTTTGGTAAAGCAGACTAGGAACTATGGCTACACCTTC. Protein sequence: CASGLVKQTRNYGYTF. The V gene is TRBV12-5, the J gene TRBJ1-2; unclear D gene. The germline gives CDR1 LGHNT, CDR2 FRNRAP. Trimming pared 0 bases from V and 2 bases from J, leaving 13 bases between. CDR3 length equals 16 residues.

This clone was seen just once. In DNA, the CDR3 is TGTGCCACCAGTGACGGGGGGGCCGGGAATGAGCAGTTCTTC. Protein product: CATSDGGAGNEQFF. The chain employs TRBV24-1 and TRBJ2-1; 8 bases align to TRBD2. Trimming took 4 bases from V and 7 from J; bases not matched to a gene: 5. Germline V gene data show CDR1 as KGHDR and CDR2 as SFDVKD. The CDR3 spans 14 residues.

The chain is built from TRBV4-3 and TRBJ1-6, with 8 bases fitting TRBD1. Looked up from germline, CDR1 is LGHNA and CDR2 is YSLEER. The CDR3 has 13 amino acids. V was pared by 4 bases and J by 15 bases, with 8 bases of the junction left unmatched. The CDR3 sequence is CASSPGQGIYLHF. In DNA form, the CDR3 reads TGCGCCAGCAGCCCCGGACAGGGTATCTACCTCCACTTT.

The CDR3 region has the DNA TGCGCCAGCAGCCTCGTCCCGGGGACTAGCGGGAGGGCACCAGATACGCAGTATTTT. It is translated as CASSLVPGTSGRAPDTQYF. The chain is built from TRBV5-1 and TRBJ2-3; 16 positions agree with TRBD2. The length of the CDR3 is 19 residues. Unmatched junction bases numbered 12, after V lost 4 bases and J lost 4 bases. Germline V CDR1 and CDR2: SGHRS, YFSETQ.